The clone carrying this T cell receptor (beta chain) was seen only a few times. Its antigen is currently unknown. This specimen belongs to a study of vaccination and CD4 T cells after COVID-19. Researchers used the Oncomine TCR Beta short-read assay to sequence DNA from cultured CD4+ T cells. TCRdb itself ran the PCR reads through MiXCR, one entry per CDR3 protein. Altogether 10,000 to 13,000 distinct CDR3 sequences are present, approximately 49% being singletons, with the ten largest covering over 9.5%. Treatment defined: roughly 11-day PBMC culture with coronavirus spike peptide pools or control peptides (ViraFEST assay). Per the germline V gene, CDR1 is LNHDA and CDR2 is SQIVND (reference sequence). This CDR3 is 15 amino acids long. V dropped 0 bases and J dropped 5; count of bases not matched to a gene: 7.

This receptor was identified in a human donor who had recovered from COVID-19. This chain links TRBV19 with TRBJ2-7, with 7 positions matching TRBD1. Sample: CD4+ T cells from blood, cultured in vitro. For the CDR3, the DNA is TGTGCCAGTAGTATAGATCTCCCGACAGGGAACGAGCAGTACTTC. Translating gives CASSIDLPTGNEQYF.